The 16 T cell receptor beta chains presented below share a single source sample, sequenced in a study of blood T cell repertoires in COVID-19. Some clones are missing from TCRdb's copy, which holds only in-frame ones; the method was immunoSEQ multiplex PCR. The top ten hold around 2.5% of the sample, which has over 250,000 clones, more than 75% seen once. Sequencing was carried out using peripheral blood. The receptors stem from a woman between 45 and 65 years old with acute or convalescent COVID-19.

This clone came up once. This chain joins TRBV28 and TRBJ2-2, with TRBD2 identical over 12 bases. V shed 4 bases and J 3 bases; nucleotides not matched to a gene: 9. Germline V lookup: CDR1 MDHEN, CDR2 SYDVKM. The CDR3 totals 18 residues. CDR3 sequence: CASSWASGRAVDTGELFF. CDR3 nucleotide sequence: TGTGCCAGCAGTTGGGCTAGCGGGAGGGCCGTCGACACCGGGGAGCTGTTTTTT.

This rearrangement joins TRBV6-5 to TRBJ2-7; the D gene is possibly TRBD1 (5 bases). The CDR3 runs to 13 residues. The V gene lost 7 bases and the J gene lost 2 bases, with 12 bases spanning the gap. From germline, CDR1 is MNHEY and CDR2 SVGAGI. This CDR3 reads CASIKRGPYEQYF. CDR3 DNA sequence: TGTGCCAGCATTAAAAGGGGCCCCTACGAGCAGTACTTC.

The chain combines TRBV5-1 with TRBJ1-1; D possibly corresponds to TRBD1 (5 bases). The CDR3 extends over 12 amino acids. Trimming stripped 1 base from V and 8 bases from J, with 9 bases between. Looked up from germline, CDR1 is SGHRS and CDR2 is YFSETQ. CDR3 coding DNA: TGCGCCAGCAGCTTGTCAGGGAAAGAAGCTTTCTTT. Translation gives CASSLSGKEAFF.

The chain recombines TRBV18 with TRBJ2-3; TRBD2 matches at 7 bases. V lost 6 bases, J lost 3 bases, and 6 bases stayed unmatched. The CDR3 sequence is 14 residues long. Germline CDR1 KGHSH, CDR2 LQKENI. CDR3 nucleotide sequence: TGTGCCAGCTCTGGGAGGGCCAAGACAGATACGCAGTATTTT. The encoded protein is CASSGRAKTDTQYF. Based on the CDR3 plus reference TRBV18 and TRBJ2-3, the full variable domain is NAGVMQNPRHLVRRRGQEARLRCSPMKGHSHVYWYRQLPEEGLKFMVYLQKENIIDESGMPKERFSAEFPKEGPSILRIQQVVRGDSAAYFCASSGRAKTDTQYFGPGTRLTVL.

This sequence joins TRBV5-1 and TRBJ2-3; D remains unclear. Germline CDR1 reads SGHRS; CDR2 reads YFSETQ. V lost 6 bases and J 6 bases, leaving 11 bases between the germline ends. The CDR3 runs to 12 residues. In nucleotides, the CDR3 is TGCGCCAGCACCGATCGAGAGGATACGCAGTATTTT. This encodes CASTDREDTQYF.

The chain links TRBV5-4 to TRBJ2-1; the match to TRBD2 covers 8 bases. V gave up 2 bases and J gave up 4 bases; unmatched junction bases: 5. Per the germline V gene, CDR1 is SGHNT and CDR2 is YYREEE (reference sequence). The CDR3 totals 15 residues. The CDR3 loop reads CASSFTGGPYNEQFF. For the CDR3, the DNA is TGTGCCAGCAGCTTTACGGGAGGGCCTTACAATGAGCAGTTCTTC.

This clone has a single count. The chain is built from TRBV5-1 and TRBJ2-1; TRBD1 agrees at 7 bases. The junction had 6 bases not matched to a gene; V was cut back by 4 bases and J by 5 bases. Germline V CDR1 and CDR2: SGHRS, YFSETQ. The CDR3 consists of 14 residues. In nucleotides, the CDR3 is TGCGCCAGCAGCCCAGGGGGAACGGACAATGAGCAGTTCTTC. It translates to CASSPGGTDNEQFF.

V is TRBV11-3 and J is TRBJ1-1; the D gene is possibly TRBD1 (6 bases). The germline CDR1 and CDR2 sequences are SGHNT and YENEEA. Trimming stripped 5 bases from V and 3 bases from J, with 10 bases between. CDR3 length: 13 residues. The CDR3 DNA reads TGTGCCAGCAGCCTAGGGGGGGACACTGAAGCTTTCTTT. Translating gives CASSLGGDTEAFF. Looking up the rest from reference TRBV11-3 and TRBJ1-1 gives the full variable domain: EAGVVQSPRYKIIEKKQPVAFWCNPISGHNTLYWYLQNLGQGPELLIRYENEEAVDDSQLPKDRFSAERLKGVDSTLKIQPAELGDSAVYLCASSLGGDTEAFFGQGTRLTVV.

The chain carries TRBV5-1 and TRBJ2-3, with 12 bases that match TRBD2. V gave up 4 bases and J gave up 7 bases; unmatched junction bases: 10. Germline CDR1 SGHRS, CDR2 YFSETQ. The CDR3 length is 16 residues. The CDR3 here is CASSLLTSGSMNTQYF. DNA of the CDR3: TGCGCCAGCAGCCTACTGACTAGCGGGAGTATGAATACGCAGTATTTT.

The rearrangement joins TRBV28 to TRBJ2-2; D is unclear. The germline V gene has CDR1 MDHEN and CDR2 SYDVKM. Trimming removed 8 bases at V and 1 base at J, with 8 bases between. The CDR3 is 13 amino acids. CDR3 coding DNA: TGTGCCAGCCGTATCAGGAACACCGGGGAGCTGTTTTTT. It translates to CASRIRNTGELFF.

The chain combines TRBV27 with TRBJ2-1; 14 nucleotides align to TRBD2. This CDR3 region has 17 residues. Germline V gene sequence: CDR1 MNHEY, CDR2 SMNVEV (reference sequence). V was clipped by 6 bases and J by 6 bases; unmatched bases: 10. The CDR3 DNA sequence: TGTGCCAGCAGACCATCACCGGGACTAGCGGGAGTCAATGAGCAGTTCTTC. Amino acid sequence: CASRPSPGLAGVNEQFF.

The chain carries TRBV7-3 and TRBJ2-1, with 9 bases aligning to TRBD2. The germline V gene encodes CDR1 SGHTA and CDR2 FQGTGA. There are 13 residues in the CDR3. J gave up 10 bases and V 3 bases, and 4 bases lay outside the gene matches. CDR3 nucleotide sequence: TGTGCCAGCAGCTTGGGGCTAGCGGGAGAGCAGTTCTTC. Its translation: CASSLGLAGEQFF.

This rearrangement joins TRBV21-1 to TRBJ2-2; the table's D gene call, TRBD2, was not cross checked with the DNA. TRBV21-1 is marked as a pseudogene. This CDR3 has 19 residues. CDR3 in amino acids: CASSKKNRTSGPNTGELFF. The CDR3 DNA follows: TGTGCCAGCAGCAAGAAAAACAGGACTAGCGGACCGAACACCGGGGAGCTGTTTTTT.

This clone was seen more than once but under ten times. The chain links TRBV24-1 to TRBJ1-1; TRBD1 matches at 7 bases. The junction had 3 bases not matched to a gene; V was cut back by 8 bases and J by 1 base. Germline V lookup: CDR1 KGHDR, CDR2 SFDVKD. The CDR3 is 13 residues long. The CDR3 DNA is TGTGCCACCAAACAGGGGTGGAACACTGAAGCTTTCTTT. Its protein is CATKQGWNTEAFF.

The chain employs TRBV5-8 and TRBJ2-3; D is perhaps TRBD2 (5 bases). V gave up 3 bases and J gave up 0 bases, with 8 bases separating them. Germline assignment: CDR1 SGHTS and CDR2 YDEGEE. The CDR3 sequence is 14 residues long. The CDR3 nucleotides read TGTGCCAGCAGCTCTAGACTAAGCACAGATACGCAGTATTTT. This encodes CASSSRLSTDTQYF.

The chain links TRBV27 to TRBJ2-3; 11 bases match TRBD2. The CDR3 runs to 16 residues. Germline V gene lookup returns CDR1 MNHEY and CDR2 SMNVEV (reference sequence). J gave up 5 bases and V 5 bases, and 9 bases lay outside the gene matches. Here the CDR3 reads CASSTGTSGVRDTQYF. As DNA, the CDR3 is TGTGCCAGCAGTACGGGGACTAGCGGAGTCCGAGATACGCAGTATTTT.